This record looks at one T cell receptor (beta chain) sequence and its context. Its matching antigen is unknown. The sample belongs to a study of shared clonotypes between healthy human individuals. In the study overall: CD4 naive cells filled three plates per donor, CD4 memory three, CD8 naive two and CD8 memory one. Overall study results and limits: Incompleteness in sorted-subset sequencing, despite large depth, was shown by rarefaction. It was the non-shared clonotypes that had lower generation probabilities than clonotypes shared by all four donors.

Repertoires were generated with immunoSEQ multiplex PCR, while TCRdb's copy carries only in-frame clones and drops some. The sample gives 2 million to 2.5 million clones, just under 95% of which show up once; approximately 0.39% is in the top ten. CDR1 is LNHDA and CDR2 is SQIVND in the germline V gene (reference sequence). V was shortened by 4 bases and J by 0 bases, with 22 bases between the two germline ends. The length of the CDR3 is 18 residues. Researchers partitioned CD4+ cells into CD45RA+ naive and CD45RA-negative memory subsets. The sample was naive CD4+ T cells from PBMCs. The subset was: CD45RA+ positively selected. This chain links TRBV19 with TRBJ2-7; D possibly corresponds to TRBD1 (5 bases). The receptor comes from a man between 18 and 35 years old in good health. Some clones in this sample may be carry-over from other donors' samples. CDR3 sequence: CASSNPRSRQGYSYEQYF. CDR3 sequence (DNA): TGTGCCAGTAGTAACCCCAGATCGCGCCAGGGTTACTCCTACGAGCAGTACTTC. Looking up the rest from reference TRBV19 and TRBJ2-7 gives the full variable domain: DGGITQSPKYLFRKEGQNVTLSCEQNLNHDAMYWYRQDPGQGLRLIYYSQIVNDFQKGDIAEGYSVSREKKESFPLTVTSAQKNPTAFYLCASSNPRSRQGYSYEQYFGPGTRLTVT.